This T cell receptor (beta chain) was recovered during a study of T cell responses to AZD1222 COVID-19 vaccine. Points from the study as a whole: Most donors were white British, females outnumbered males, and clonal diversity was possibly underestimated. Regions left unmutated in variants are reportedly the target of nearly half of spike-specific TCRs. The CD4 TCRs associated with vaccination extended across spike and predominated at 160-218 and 743-854.

Profiling relied on immunoSEQ multiplex PCR, and the TCRdb table lists in-frame clones only, not all of them. Among 75,000 or so clones listed, 85% to 95% were seen once. This clone was recorded only once. Its matching antigen is unknown. This CDR3 comprises 16 residues. The V gene's germline CDR1 is SGDLS and CDR2 YYNGEE. V shed 0 bases, J shed 2 bases, and the junction held 4 bases outside the gene matches. This TCR came from an adult who received the AZD1222 COVID-19 vaccine. The chain joins TRBV9 to TRBJ2-3; 9 nucleotides align to TRBD2. The sequencing here drew on peripheral blood, taken 28 days after the second AZD1222 dose. The DNA of the CDR3 is TGTGCCAGCAGCGTAGGCCTAGCGGGAATCACAGATACGCAGTATTTT. It specifies CASSVGLAGITDTQYF.